This TCR beta chain was recovered during a study of cytomegalovirus exposure and HLA in healthy donors. Notes on the study in general: Presence/absence analyses took donor sequencing depth as roughly uniform. In a later analysis, HLA-C alleles had the fewest associated TCRs, DRB1 alleles the most. The later analysis indicated that the majority of CMV-associated TCR beta chains appeared HLA-restricted.

Use of 60 Vbeta and 13 Jbeta primers characterized the PCR. Assay used: immunoSEQ multiplex PCR; TCRdb lists only in-frame clones, some missing. The data include some 30,000 clones; the top ten clones carry around 3.4%. Germline V lookup: CDR1 MNHEY, CDR2 SMNVEV (reference sequence). The length of the CDR3 is 13 residues. The ends were cut back, 7 bases at V and 4 bases at J, with 13 bases in the middle. Comment on this clone: The antigen is unknown.

The specimen sequenced was PBMCs. This rearrangement joins TRBV27 to TRBJ1-1, with a weak D call TRBD1 (5 bases). This sequence originates from a man aged 40-50 years in good health and CMV-seronegative. The CDR3 DNA reads as TGTGCCAGCAAGCCCCGGGGGGTCACTGAAGCTTTCTTT. This sequence encodes CASKPRGVTEAFF.